This T cell receptor beta chain was documented in a study of early T cells in non-severe SARS-CoV-2 infection. Study background: Investigators sequenced bulk RNA drawn from unsorted whole blood, and chains remained unpaired.

This clonotype was seen repeatedly, ten times or more. Individual cDNA molecules were tagged with unique molecular identifiers. TCRdb ran MiXCR on the 5' RACE reads and lists one entry per CDR3 protein. This table holds approximately 50,000 distinct CDR3 sequences, around 10% found once. Material for sequencing was whole blood. This TCR was sampled from an adult who was a healthcare worker with PCR-confirmed SARS-CoV-2 infection or an uninfected control (not recorded which).

The CDR3 DNA sequence: TGTGCCAGCAGCCTCAGCGGAGATCCTCAAGAGACCCAGTACTTC. Its translation: CASSLSGDPQETQYF. The chain recombines TRBV7-2 with TRBJ2-5, with D maybe TRBD2 (5 bases). The ends were cut back, 5 bases at V and 2 bases at J, with 15 bases in the middle. Germline V gene sequence: CDR1 SGHTA, CDR2 FQGNSA. The CDR3 has 15 amino acids.